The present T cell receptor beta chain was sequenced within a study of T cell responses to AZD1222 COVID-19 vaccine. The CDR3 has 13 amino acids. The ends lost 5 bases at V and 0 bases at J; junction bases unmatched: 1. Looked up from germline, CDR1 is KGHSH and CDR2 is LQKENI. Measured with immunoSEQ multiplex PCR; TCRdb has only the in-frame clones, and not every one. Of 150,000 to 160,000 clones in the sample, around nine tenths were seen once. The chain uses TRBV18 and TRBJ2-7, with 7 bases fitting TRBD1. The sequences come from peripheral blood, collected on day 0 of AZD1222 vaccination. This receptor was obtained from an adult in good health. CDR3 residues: CASSSGGSYEQYF. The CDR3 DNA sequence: TGTGCCAGCTCATCAGGGGGCTCCTACGAGCAGTACTTC.